A single T cell receptor (beta chain) is shown here with its context. The antigen remains undetermined. These data belong to a study of beta chain features in type 1 diabetes. Study findings and constraints: The VDJ junctions of type 1 diabetes patients carried fewer insertions and more deletions. Type 1 diabetes patients had moderately but significantly shorter TCRB CDR3s in all four CD4+ subsets.

The CDR3 has 15 residues. V was clipped by 1 base and J by 1 base, with 10 bases between them. The germline gives CDR1 MGHRA, CDR2 YSYEKL. The sequenced template was cDNA made from the entire isolated RNA. Clones were read by immunoSEQ multiplex PCR, and TCRdb kept only the in-frame ones, dropping some. There are about 700,000 clones in the sample; 13% occur only once, and about 0.02% lies in the top ten. This TCR came from a man in his late teens or twenties with type 1 diabetes. Sample: naive CD4+ T cells from blood. The V and J genes are TRBV4-1 and TRBJ1-1; D remains ambiguous. CDR3: CASSQGHTENTEAFF. The CDR3 DNA follows: TGCGCCAGCAGCCAAGGACACACCGAGAACACTGAAGCTTTCTTT.